This T cell receptor beta chain was captured in a study of cytomegalovirus exposure and HLA in healthy donors. Details on this clone: Antigen: not known.

Study findings and constraints: In presence/absence analyses, roughly uniform sequencing depth across donors was assumed.

V lost 4 bases to trimming and J lost 0 bases; unmatched junction nucleotides: 3. This CDR3 is 15 amino acids long. Per the germline V gene, CDR1 is KGHSH and CDR2 is LQKENI. The PCR made use of 60 Vbeta and 13 Jbeta primers. TCRdb's copy holds only in-frame clones and misses some; the assay was immunoSEQ multiplex PCR. The sample has roughly 62,000 clones, roughly 75% seen once. The chain is built from TRBV18 and TRBJ1-5; the match to TRBD1 covers 7 bases. This sequence originates from a woman aged 30 to 39 in good health and CMV-seronegative. The sample taken for sequencing was PBMCs. Written as DNA, the CDR3 is TGTGCCAGCTCACTGCAGGGGGGTAGCAATCAGCCCCAGCATTTT. Its translation: CASSLQGGSNQPQHF.